This is a list of T cell receptor beta chains from one sample in a study of blood T cells in healthy people across ages. TCRdb ran MiXCR on the 5' RACE reads and lists one entry per CDR3 protein. The table has 1,800,000 or so distinct CDR3 sequences, 39% seen once. The material sequenced was blood. The receptors shown here come from a human donor in good health. Both conserved end residues are part of each CDR3. Clone size is not always given. Where it is, it says once, few, many or a class for expanded clones.

V	size	J	CDR3
TRBV7-8	few	TRBJ2-7	CASSPRRTGPSEQYF
TRBV28	-	TRBJ1-2	CASSTRKDANYGYTF
TRBV5-1	-	TRBJ2-6	CASSPLTGRSGANVLTF
TRBV29-1	-	TRBJ2-3	CSVVKGPDTQYF
TRBV6-6	-	TRBJ2-7	CASGGPGTASYEQYF
TRBV6-6	-	TRBJ1-5	CASSLEGPWQPQHF
TRBV10-3	few	TRBJ2-5	CAISTEGTSGRGTQYF
TRBV7-2	-	TRBJ2-7	CASSYTGTSGGAYEQYF
TRBV7-2	-	-	CASSPLGQTQYF
TRBV9	-	TRBJ2-2	CASSVARGQASNTGELFF